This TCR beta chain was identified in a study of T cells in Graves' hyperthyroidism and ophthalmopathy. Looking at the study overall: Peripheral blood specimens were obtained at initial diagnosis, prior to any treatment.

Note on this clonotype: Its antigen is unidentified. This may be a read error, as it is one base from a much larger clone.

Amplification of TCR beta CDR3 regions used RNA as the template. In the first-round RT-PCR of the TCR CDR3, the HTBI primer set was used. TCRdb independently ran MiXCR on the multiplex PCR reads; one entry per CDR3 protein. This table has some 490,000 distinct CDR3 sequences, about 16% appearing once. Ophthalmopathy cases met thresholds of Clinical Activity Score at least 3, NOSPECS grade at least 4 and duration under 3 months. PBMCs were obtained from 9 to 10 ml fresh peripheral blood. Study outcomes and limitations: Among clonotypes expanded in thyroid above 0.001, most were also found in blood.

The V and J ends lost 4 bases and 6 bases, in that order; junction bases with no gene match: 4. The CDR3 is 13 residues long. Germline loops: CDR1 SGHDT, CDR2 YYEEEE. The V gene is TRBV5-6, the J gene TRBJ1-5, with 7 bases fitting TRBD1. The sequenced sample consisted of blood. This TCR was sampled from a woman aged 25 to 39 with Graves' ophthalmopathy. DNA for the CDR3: TGTGCCAGCAGCCTGACAGGGAGTCAGCCCCAGCATTTT. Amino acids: CASSLTGSQPQHF. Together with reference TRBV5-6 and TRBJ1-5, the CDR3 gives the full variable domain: DAGVTQSPTHLIKTRGQQVTLRCSPKSGHDTVSWYQQALGQGPQFIFQYYEEEERQRGNFPDRFSGHQFPNYSSELNVNALLLGDSALYLCASSLTGSQPQHFGDGTRLSIL.